These T cell receptor beta chains were read from a single sample in a study of blood T cell repertoires in COVID-19. Only in-frame clones appear in the TCRdb table, and some are missing; sequencing was by immunoSEQ multiplex PCR. The table includes 150,000 to 250,000 clones, around four fifths detected once. Material for sequencing was peripheral blood. The receptors here all came from a human donor with acute or convalescent COVID-19. The donor label of this sample is uncertain. Both conserved end residues are part of each CDR3. Fields, in order: J gene, D gene, V gene, clone size, CDR3 protein, CDR3 DNA. A D gene is named only where the DNA matches it firmly. Not every row has a clone size; where given, it reads once, few, many or a size class.

TRBJ2-1,-,TRBV18,few,CASSPDSRNEQFF,TGTGCCAGCTCACCAGACTCACGCAATGAGCAGTTCTTC
TRBJ2-7,-,TRBV19,few,CASSPRPQGGEQYF,TGTGCCAGTAGTCCACGACCCCAGGGCGGCGAGCAGTACTTC
TRBJ2-2,TRBD1,TRBV6-7,-,CASRDRVLSGELFF,TGTGCCAGCAGAGACAGGGTATTGTCCGGGGAGCTGTTTTTT
TRBJ1-1,-,TRBV6-5,-,CASSRDTNTEAFF,TGTGCCAGCAGTAGGGACACGAACACTGAAGCTTTCTTT
TRBJ1-2,TRBD1,TRBV6-5,-,CASSSPGQAYYGYTF,TGTGCCAGCAGTTCCCCGGGACAGGCATACTATGGCTACACCTTC
TRBJ1-2,-,TRBV6-5,-,CASSSGGTGPGYTF,TGTGCCAGCAGCTCGGGGGGAACAGGGCCCGGCTACACCTTC
TRBJ2-3,-,TRBV18,-,CASSLFPGQGTDTQYF,TGTGCCAGCTCACTCTTCCCGGGACAAGGCACAGATACGCAGTATTTT
TRBJ1-2,-,TRBV6-2/TRBV6-3,-,CASSYLGSGYTF,TGTGCCAGCAGTTACCTGGGTAGCGGCTACACCTTC
TRBJ2-5,-,TRBV5-1,-,CASSPRTTETQYF,TGCGCCAGCAGCCCACGGACAACGGAGACCCAGTACTTC
TRBJ2-7,TRBD2,TRBV9,-,CASSPQVGREQYF,TGTGCCAGCAGCCCCCAAGTCGGGAGGGAGCAGTACTTC